This T cell receptor beta chain was recovered during a study of vaccination effects on CD4 cells after COVID-19. Trimming stripped 4 bases from V and 0 bases from J, with 19 bases between. Germline values: CDR1 LGHDT, CDR2 YNNKEL (reference sequence). The CDR3 is 17 amino acids. Sequencing used immunoSEQ multiplex PCR; TCRdb keeps in-frame clones, though not all of them. This table holds some 56,000 clones, 75% to 85% found once. Concerning this clone: As yet, its antigen is unknown.

Viral peptide pool expansion of antigen-specific CD4+ T cells preceded sequencing in the ViraFEST assay. Following culture for approximately 11 days, CD4+ T cells were isolated. PCR-confirmed SARS-CoV-2 infection occurred in the person between March and December 2020. The receptor was isolated from a human donor who had a prior SARS-CoV-2 infection. The genes are TRBV3-1 (or the pseudogene TRBV3-2) and TRBJ2-7, with D perhaps being TRBD1 or TRBD2 (5 bases each). This specimen consisted of CD4+ T cells from PBMCs cultured with HIV peptides, obtained before COVID-19 vaccination. The subset was: HIV-1 Nef peptide pool negative control/reference culture. The CDR3 loop is CASSPFTGTAHSYEQYF. CDR3 nucleotides: TGTGCCAGCAGCCCTTTCACCGGGACGGCCCACTCCTACGAGCAGTACTTC.